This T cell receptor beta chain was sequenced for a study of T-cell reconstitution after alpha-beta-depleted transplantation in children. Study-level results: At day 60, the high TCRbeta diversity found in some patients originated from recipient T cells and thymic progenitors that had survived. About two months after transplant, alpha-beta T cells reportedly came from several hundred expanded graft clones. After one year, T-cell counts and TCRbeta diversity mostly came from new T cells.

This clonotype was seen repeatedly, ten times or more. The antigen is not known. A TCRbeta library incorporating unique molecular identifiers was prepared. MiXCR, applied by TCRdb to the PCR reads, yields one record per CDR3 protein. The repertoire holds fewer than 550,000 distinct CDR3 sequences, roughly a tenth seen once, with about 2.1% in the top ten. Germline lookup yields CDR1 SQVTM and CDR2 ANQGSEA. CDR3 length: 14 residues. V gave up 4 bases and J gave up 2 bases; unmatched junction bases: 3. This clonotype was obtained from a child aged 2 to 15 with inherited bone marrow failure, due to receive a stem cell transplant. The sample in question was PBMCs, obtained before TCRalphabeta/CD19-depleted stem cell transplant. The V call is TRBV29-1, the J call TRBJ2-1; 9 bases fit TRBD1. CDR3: CSVARQGAYNEQFF. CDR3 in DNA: TGCAGCGTTGCCCGACAGGGGGCCTACAATGAGCAGTTCTTC.